The 10 T cell receptor beta chains below were found in one sample sequenced in a study of T-cell reconstitution after alpha-beta-depleted transplantation in children. TCRbeta library preparation incorporated unique molecular identifiers. TCRdb reanalysed the PCR reads using MiXCR and keeps one entry per CDR3 protein. Of over 400,000 distinct CDR3 sequences listed, about an eighth are singletons. Specimen: PBMCs from the stem cell graft donor, collected from the stem cell graft. Source of these receptors: a human donor who donated a stem cell graft to a child with combined immunodeficiency.

V gene TRBV3-1 combines with J gene TRBJ2-1; perhaps TRBD1 as D (6 bases). The length of the CDR3 is 15 residues. From germline, CDR1 is LGHDT and CDR2 YNNKEL (reference sequence). V shed 0 bases and J shed 6 bases, with 12 bases lying between them. CDR3 nucleotides: TGTGCCAGCAGCCAAGACTACACAGGGAGCAATGAGCAGTTCTTC. Encoded protein: CASSQDYTGSNEQFF.

This clonotype has more than one count but fewer than ten. The chain uses TRBV12-3 or TRBV12-4 and TRBJ2-4; D perhaps matches TRBD1 (6 bases). The CDR3 is made up of 15 amino acids. Trimming shortened V by 7 bases and J by 10 bases, and 23 bases separated the two germline ends. The CDR3 bases are TGTGCCAGCACCAACCTGGAGGACAGCGGCCCGATTCAGTACTTC. This translates into CASTNLEDSGPIQYF.

The chain recombines TRBV9 with TRBJ2-1; 7 bases map to TRBD2. The CDR3 length is 15 residues. V lost 3 bases, J lost 0 bases, and 3 bases stayed unmatched. Germline values: CDR1 SGDLS, CDR2 YYNGEE. CDR3 sequence (DNA): TGTGCCAGCAGCGATCCGGGGGGCTCCTACAATGAGCAGTTCTTC. Protein sequence: CASSDPGGSYNEQFF. Variable domain in full (rest from reference TRBV9 and TRBJ2-1): DSGVTQTPKHLITATGQRVTLRCSPRSGDLSVYWYQQSLDQGLQFLIQYYNGEERAKGNILERFSAQQFPDLHSELNLSSLELGDSALYFCASSDPGGSYNEQFFGPGTRLTVL.

This clonotype was seen a few times. The V and J genes are TRBV7-9 and TRBJ1-3; D might be TRBD1 (6 bases). Trimming pared 3 bases from V and 6 bases from J, leaving 12 bases between. Germline CDR1 reads SEHNR; CDR2 reads FQNEAQ (reference sequence). The CDR3 totals 14 residues. CDR3 amino acids: CASSLGRGVNTIYF. Here the CDR3 DNA reads TGTGCCAGCAGCTTGGGCAGGGGCGTAAACACCATATATTTT. Together with reference TRBV7-9 and TRBJ1-3, the CDR3 gives the full variable domain: DTGVSQNPRHKITKRGQNVTFRCDPISEHNRLYWYRQTLGQGPEFLTYFQNEAQLEKSRLLSDRFSAERPKGSFSTLEIQRTEQGDSAMYLCASSLGRGVNTIYFGEGSWLTVV.

This chain joins TRBV4-3 and TRBJ1-2; D gene uncertain. Germline V gene data show CDR1 as LGHNA and CDR2 as YSLEER. This CDR3 is built from 17 residues. V was shortened by 0 bases and J by 4 bases, with 18 bases between the two germline ends. This CDR3 is CASSQDREGSRVYGYTF. Written as DNA, the CDR3 is TGCGCCAGCAGCCAAGATCGGGAGGGATCCCGGGTCTATGGCTACACCTTC.

This chain uses TRBV6-5 with TRBJ2-7, with TRBD2 matching over 8 bases. The CDR3 extends over 16 amino acids. Germline V gives CDR1 MNHEY, CDR2 SVGAGI. The ends lost 2 bases at V and 1 base at J; junction bases unmatched: 7. The CDR3 is CASSYPLGGRSYEQYF. CDR3 DNA sequence: TGTGCCAGCAGTTACCCCCTCGGCGGGAGGTCCTACGAGCAGTACTTC.

There are many counts of this clonotype. The chain has TRBV4-2 and TRBJ2-1, with TRBD2 matching over 8 bases. In germline, CDR1 is LGHNA, CDR2 YNFKEQ. The trim removed 1 base at V and 3 bases at J, leaving 2 bases unmatched. This CDR3 has 15 residues. The CDR3 DNA follows: TGTGCCAGCAGCCAAGTGGCGGGGGGCTACAATGAGCAGTTCTTC. This codes for CASSQVAGGYNEQFF.

The sample holds many counts of this clonotype. V is TRBV25-1 and J is TRBJ2-1; possible D gene TRBD2, 5 bases. Trimming removed 5 bases from V and 6 bases from J, with 20 bases in between. Germline values: CDR1 MGHDK, CDR2 SYGVNS. This CDR3 contains 16 residues. In nucleotides, the CDR3 is TGTGCCAGCAGTTACGACGGGATCAAGGGCCTCAATGAGCAGTTCTTC. Encoded protein: CASSYDGIKGLNEQFF. Based on the CDR3 plus reference TRBV25-1 and TRBJ2-1, the full variable domain is EADIYQTPRYLVIGTGKKITLECSQTMGHDKMYWYQQDPGMELHLIHYSYGVNSTEKGDLSSESTVSRIRTEHFPLTLESARPSHTSQYLCASSYDGIKGLNEQFFGPGTRLTVL.

This clonotype was picked up many times. The chain links TRBV4-3 to TRBJ1-1, with D maybe TRBD1 (6 bases). With 0 bases removed from V and 3 bases from J, the gap between germline ends came to 14 bases. Per the germline V gene, CDR1 is LGHNA and CDR2 is YSLEER. The CDR3 has 16 residues. CDR3 loop: CASSQDLGAEDTEAFF. The CDR3 DNA is TGCGCCAGCAGCCAAGATCTGGGGGCGGAAGACACTGAAGCTTTCTTT.

This clonotype was recorded many times. This chain uses TRBV12-3 or TRBV12-4 with TRBJ1-5, with D unclear. The length of the CDR3 is 14 residues. The V end was cut by 7 bases, the J end by 9 bases, with 19 bases between. This CDR3 reads CASTKEAASRPQHF. The CDR3 DNA reads TGTGCCAGCACCAAGGAGGCAGCCAGCCGGCCCCAGCATTTT.